This T cell receptor (beta chain) was observed in a study of post-analysis software for immune sequencing data. Study background: Disease courses included relapsing-remitting, secondary progressive and progressive-relapsing multiple sclerosis. Study-wide results and limits: TRBV5-6, TRBV5-1 and TRBV20-1 belonged to a set of about five TRBV segments that were more frequent in patients than controls.

Incorporated into the TCR beta cDNA libraries were unique molecular identifiers, which served to reduce PCR and sequencing biases. With roughly 0.95 to 11 million T cells as the source, about half a million cDNA molecules resulted. TCRdb re-derived calls from the PCR reads in MiXCR, one entry per CDR3 protein. The table lists about 430,000 distinct CDR3 sequences, 39% of them singletons, with approximately 7.1% in the top ten. To note about this clonotype: Its specificity is unknown.

Losses at the gene ends were 4 bases for V and 3 bases for J; bases not matched to a gene: 7. The V gene's germline CDR1 is SGHRS and CDR2 YFSETQ. The CDR3 is made up of 14 amino acids. Source material: blood. The clonotype originates from a girl aged 2-10 years with multiple sclerosis. V and J are TRBV5-1 and TRBJ2-7, with TRBD1 identical over 7 bases. The CDR3 DNA follows: TGCGCCAGCAGCCCGACAGGGACCGACTACGAGCAGTACTTC. It encodes CASSPTGTDYEQYF.